The 13 T cell receptor beta chains below were found in one sample sequenced in a study of T-cell reconstitution after alpha-beta-depleted transplantation in children. Unique molecular identifiers were incorporated during preparation of the TCRbeta library. TCRdb reanalysed the PCR reads using MiXCR and keeps one entry per CDR3 protein. The data contain around 700,000 distinct CDR3 sequences, under 15% of them seen just once; the ten biggest clones take up around 0.79%. The input for sequencing was PBMCs, taken before TCRalphabeta/CD19-depleted stem cell transplant. The receptors shown here come from a girl aged 2 to 10 with congenital amegakaryocytic thrombocytopenia, due to receive a stem cell transplant.

This clonotype was detected ten times or more. The V call is TRBV12-3 or TRBV12-4, the J call TRBJ2-7; tentatively, D is TRBD1 or TRBD2 (5 bases each). CDR3 length: 13 residues. Trimming removed 6 bases at V and 3 bases at J, with 12 bases between. The CDR3 sequence: CASRPGTIYEQYF. In DNA, the CDR3 is TGTGCCAGCAGGCCCGGGACCATCTACGAGCAGTACTTC.

Remarks on this clonotype: A read error may be the cause here, since a much bigger clone is one base away. The rearrangement uses TRBV11-2 and TRBJ2-2; the D is unclear. Trimming took 8 bases from V and 0 from J, leaving 13 bases between them. This CDR3 has 15 amino acids. Germline CDR1 SGHAT, CDR2 FQNNGV. The chain's CDR3 is CASLRPRANTGELFF. CDR3 DNA: TGTGCCAGCTTGCGGCCGCGAGCGAACACCGGGGAGCTGTTTTTT.

This clonotype showed up just a few times. The chain combines TRBV20-1 with TRBJ2-7, with a possible D match to TRBD2 (5 bases). The CDR3 extends over 13 amino acids. The germline V gene encodes CDR1 DFQATT and CDR2 SNEGSKA (reference sequence). Trimming left V 3 bases short and J 5 bases short, with 14 bases between. This chain's CDR3 is CSASWSSVDEQYF. The CDR3 bases are TGCAGTGCTAGCTGGAGTAGCGTCGACGAGCAGTACTTC.

This chain connects TRBV10-1 to TRBJ2-1, with 8 bases identical to TRBD2. The CDR3 is 16 residues long. CDR1 and CDR2 (germline): WNHNN, SYGVQD (reference sequence). V was clipped by 0 bases and J by 5 bases; unmatched bases: 6. CDR3 sequence (DNA): TGCGCCAGCAGTGAGTCGGTGGTAGCGGGAAACAATGAGCAGTTCTTC. Its translation is CASSESVVAGNNEQFF.

This clonotype was seen a few times. This chain's CDR3 is CSARQPLKRTYNEQFF. The DNA for the CDR3 is TGCAGTGCTAGACAGCCCCTCAAGCGAACCTACAATGAGCAGTTCTTC. This chain joins TRBV20-1 and TRBJ2-1, with no clear D. The V gene lost 2 bases and the J gene lost 2 bases, with 16 bases spanning the gap. The CDR3 is 16 residues long. Germline CDR1 is DFQATT and CDR2 is SNEGSKA (reference sequence).

This clonotype showed up many times. The V gene is TRBV20-1, the J gene TRBJ1-4; tentative D call: TRBD1 (5 bases). CDR1 is DFQATT, CDR2 SNEGSKA, per germline (reference sequence). This CDR3 has 16 amino acids. The V gene lost 5 bases and the J gene lost 5 bases, with 21 bases spanning the gap. The chain's CDR3 is CSAPRSDGRTNEKLFF. Here the CDR3 DNA reads TGCAGTGCTCCCCGATCCGACGGGCGGACAAATGAAAAACTGTTTTTT.

The V and J genes are TRBV29-1 and TRBJ1-1; 7 bases align to TRBD1. Germline-derived CDR1 and CDR2 are SQVTM and ANQGSEA. The CDR3 contains 10 residues. J was trimmed by 11 bases and V by 6 bases; bases with no gene match: 6. The CDR3, as DNA: TGCAGCGTCTGGACAGGTGGTGCTTTCTTT. Its protein is CSVWTGGAFF.

This clonotype was observed at least ten times. This chain links TRBV20-1 with TRBJ1-1; tentatively, D is TRBD1 (6 bases). The CDR3 runs 13 residues. The germline V gene encodes CDR1 DFQATT and CDR2 SNEGSKA (reference sequence). Trimming shortened V by 6 bases and J by 4 bases, and 15 bases separated the two germline ends. CDR3: CSAHSDSGTEAFF. The CDR3 DNA is TGCAGTGCCCACTCGGACAGTGGCACTGAAGCTTTCTTT.

The chain uses TRBV20-1 and TRBJ2-7; 7 positions agree with TRBD1. The length of the CDR3 is 12 residues. Germline V gene data show CDR1 as DFQATT and CDR2 as SNEGSKA (reference sequence). V lost 8 bases, J lost 3 bases, and 7 bases stayed unmatched. CDR3 sequence: CSLHRDSYEQYF. In nucleotides, the CDR3 is TGCAGTCTACACCGGGACAGCTACGAGCAGTACTTC.

This chain connects TRBV7-8 to TRBJ2-3; 10 positions match TRBD2. Looked up from germline, CDR1 is SGHVS and CDR2 is FQNEAQ. With 5 bases clipped from V and 2 bases from J, the junction kept 7 bases outside the gene matches. The CDR3 totals 16 residues. The CDR3 spells CASSTPGTSVTDTQYF. In DNA, the CDR3 is TGTGCCAGCAGCACCCCGGGGACTAGCGTCACAGATACGCAGTATTTT.

This clonotype was seen a handful of times. The chain carries TRBV5-1 and TRBJ1-1; 9 bases are a match to TRBD1. This CDR3 is 13 amino acids long. V lost 4 bases and J lost 10; bases outside the gene matches: 8. CDR1 and CDR2 from the germline V gene are SGHRS and YFSETQ. The DNA of the CDR3 is TGCGCCAGCAGCGTTCCGGGACAGGGTGTAGCTTTCTTT. Protein product: CASSVPGQGVAFF.

This clonotype has a count of ten or more. V is TRBV28 and J is TRBJ1-2; D gene ambiguous. The V gene's germline CDR1 is MDHEN and CDR2 SYDVKM. The CDR3 runs 10 residues. Trimming left V 4 bases short and J 10 bases short, with 7 bases between. As DNA, the CDR3 is TGTGCCAGCAGTTCGTGGTACTACACCTTC. Its protein is CASSSWYYTF.

This clonotype was seen more than once but under ten times. The chain uses TRBV5-1 and TRBJ2-2, with D tentatively TRBD2 (6 bases). Germline assignment: CDR1 SGHRS and CDR2 YFSETQ. The V gene lost 4 bases and the J gene lost 4 bases, with 20 bases spanning the gap. The CDR3 totals 17 residues. This CDR3 is CASSALALHLGTGELFF. Here the CDR3 DNA reads TGCGCCAGCAGCGCCCTAGCGCTTCACCTCGGCACCGGGGAGCTGTTTTTT.